This TCR beta chain was sequenced for a study of blood T cell repertoires in COVID-19. About the research overall: The cDNA or gDNA used as material had been derived from T cells, B-cell-depleted T cells, or PBMCs.

The CDR3 covers 19 residues. V lost 7 bases, J lost 0 bases, and 24 bases lay in between. Germline CDR1 and CDR2: SGHVS and FQNEAQ. Repertoires were generated with immunoSEQ multiplex PCR, while TCRdb's copy carries only in-frame clones and drops some. The sample holds 35,000 to 50,000 clones, roughly nine tenths seen once. This chain connects TRBV7-8 to TRBJ2-2, with D tentatively TRBD2 (5 bases). This TCR came from a woman older than 75 with active COVID-19. Sequencing was carried out using peripheral blood. Here the CDR3 reads CASTRIRGSVRSNTGELFF. CDR3 in DNA: TGTGCCAGCACCAGAATTCGAGGGTCGGTACGGTCGAACACCGGGGAGCTGTTTTTT.